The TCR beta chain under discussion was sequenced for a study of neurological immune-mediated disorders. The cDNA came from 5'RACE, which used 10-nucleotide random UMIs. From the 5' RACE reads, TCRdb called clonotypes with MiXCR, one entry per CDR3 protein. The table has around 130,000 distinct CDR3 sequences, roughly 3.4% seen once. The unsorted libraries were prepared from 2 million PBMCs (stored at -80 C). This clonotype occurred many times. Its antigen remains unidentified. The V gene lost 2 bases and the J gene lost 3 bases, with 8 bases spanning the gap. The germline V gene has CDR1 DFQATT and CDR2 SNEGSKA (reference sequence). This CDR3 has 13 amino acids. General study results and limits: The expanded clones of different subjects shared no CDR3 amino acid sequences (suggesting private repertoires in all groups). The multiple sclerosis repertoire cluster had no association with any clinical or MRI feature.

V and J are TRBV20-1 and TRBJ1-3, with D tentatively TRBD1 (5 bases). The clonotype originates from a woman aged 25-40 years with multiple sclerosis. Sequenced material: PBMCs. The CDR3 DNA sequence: TGCAGTGCTAGACCGGGGGTTGGAAACACCATATATTTT. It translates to CSARPGVGNTIYF.